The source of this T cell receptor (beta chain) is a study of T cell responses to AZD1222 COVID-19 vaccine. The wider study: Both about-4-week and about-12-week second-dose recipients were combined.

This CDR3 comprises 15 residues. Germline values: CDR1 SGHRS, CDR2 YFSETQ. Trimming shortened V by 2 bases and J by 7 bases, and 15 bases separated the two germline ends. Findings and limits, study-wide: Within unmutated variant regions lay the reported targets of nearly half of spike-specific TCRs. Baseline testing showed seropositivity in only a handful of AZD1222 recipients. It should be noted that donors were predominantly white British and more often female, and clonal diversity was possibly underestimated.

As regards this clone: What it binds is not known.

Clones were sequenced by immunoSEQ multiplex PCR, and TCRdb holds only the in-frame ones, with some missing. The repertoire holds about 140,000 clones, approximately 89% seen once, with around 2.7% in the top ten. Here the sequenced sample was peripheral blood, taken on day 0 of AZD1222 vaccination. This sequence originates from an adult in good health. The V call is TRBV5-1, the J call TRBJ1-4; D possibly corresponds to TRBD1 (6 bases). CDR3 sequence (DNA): TGCGCCAGCAGCTTTAACAGGGTGGGCAGTGAAAAACTGTTTTTT. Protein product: CASSFNRVGSEKLFF.